The 17 T cell receptor beta chains below come from one sample, sequenced in a study of T-cell memory formation after mild COVID-19 (dated by TCRdb to the early 2020s). Receptor libraries were prepared by 5' RACE. Sequenced on an Illumina NovaSeq 6000. TCRdb itself trimmed the public reads at Q25 with fastp, ran MiXCR and retained productive beta chains. Entries that share a CDR3 protein sequence are merged under the most common genes and DNA. The sample table shows under 400,000 distinct CDR3 sequences, and around a fifth are seen once. About an eighth of the sample is taken by the ten largest. Source material: PBMCs or a T cell subset sorted from them (not recorded which). All receptors come from an adult woman who had mild COVID-19 (a few samples of this study predate the infection). The sample titles of this study are shuffled in the database, so cell type and time point are left out; the donor was told from shared clones.

The chain links TRBV9 to TRBJ1-1; maybe TRBD1 (5 bases). The V end lost 0 bases, the J end lost 2 bases, and 17 bases lay between the germline ends. Germline CDR1 SGDLS, CDR2 YYNGEE. This CDR3 has 17 residues. CDR3 coding DNA: TGTGCCAGCAGCGTAGGCGGGGGTCCTCAGCTAAACACTGAAGCTTTCTTT. This codes for CASSVGGGPQLNTEAFF.

This clonotype was detected only a few times. The chain links TRBV27 to TRBJ2-1; D possibly matches TRBD1 or TRBD2 (5 bases each). Trimming removed 6 bases from V and 12 bases from J, with 12 bases in between. The CDR3 has 11 residues. Germline V gives CDR1 MNHEY, CDR2 SMNVEV (reference sequence). The CDR3 sequence: CASSYGTTQFF. The CDR3 bases are TGTGCCAGCAGCTACGGGACGACGCAGTTCTTC.

This clonotype was recorded a few times. This chain links TRBV30 with TRBJ2-6; possibly TRBD2 for D (6 bases). The ends were cut back, 4 bases at V and 4 bases at J, with 11 bases in the middle. Germline V gene sequence: CDR1 GTSNPN, CDR2 SVGIG (reference sequence). CDR3 length equals 14 residues. The DNA for the CDR3 is TGTGCCTGGACGGAGGGAGTGGGGGCCAACGTCCTGACTTTC. This gives the protein CAWTEGVGANVLTF.

The rearrangement uses TRBV14 and TRBJ2-7; no firm D call. Trimming cost V 5 bases and J 1 base, with 15 bases left between them. This CDR3 is built from 15 residues. Germline CDR1 and CDR2: SGHDN and FVKESK. The CDR3 nucleotides read TGTGCCAGCAGCGATGACTCCATTCCTTCCTACGAGCAGTACTTC. This codes for CASSDDSIPSYEQYF.

This clonotype was seen more than once but under ten times. This chain joins TRBV11-2 and TRBJ2-1; D may be TRBD2 (5 bases). The V gene's germline CDR1 is SGHAT and CDR2 FQNNGV. Trimming left V 5 bases short and J 6 bases short, with 20 bases between. CDR3 length equals 16 residues. The CDR3 spells CASSPDWSESGNEQFF. The CDR3, as DNA: TGTGCCAGCAGCCCGGACTGGTCTGAGTCGGGCAATGAGCAGTTCTTC.

The chain couples TRBV9 to TRBJ1-2; D ambiguous. The CDR3 contains 15 residues. V lost 0 bases and J 7 bases, leaving 16 bases between the germline ends. Germline V lookup: CDR1 SGDLS, CDR2 YYNGEE. In nucleotides, the CDR3 is TGTGCCAGCAGCGTAGGGAAGGGAGTTCGTAGTGGCTACACCTTC. This sequence encodes CASSVGKGVRSGYTF.

The rearrangement links TRBV18 to TRBJ1-4; D call uncertain. CDR3 length equals 15 residues. With 4 bases removed from V and 8 bases from J, the gap between germline ends came to 17 bases. CDR1 is KGHSH and CDR2 is LQKENI in the germline V gene. The CDR3 nucleotides read TGTGCCAGCTCACGCGAGGGTGAAGGACTGGAAAAACTGTTTTTT. It yields the protein CASSREGEGLEKLFF.

This sequence joins TRBV28 and TRBJ1-1; 11 nucleotides align to TRBD1. Germline trimming cut 7 bases from V and 5 bases from J; bases unmatched to any gene: 9. This CDR3 comprises 15 residues. Germline V gene data show CDR1 as MDHEN and CDR2 as SYDVKM. In nucleotides, the CDR3 is TGTGCCAGCACTCTAGCGGACAGGGGGCAGACTGAAGCTTTCTTT. Protein sequence: CASTLADRGQTEAFF.

The J gene is TRBJ1-2, the V gene TRBV5-6, with unresolved D. Germline values: CDR1 SGHDT, CDR2 YYEEEE. The CDR3 length is 13 residues. Trimming removed 2 bases at V and 3 bases at J, with 8 bases between. The CDR3 nucleotides read TGTGCCAGCAGCTTAACAGCGGACTATGGCTACACCTTC. Translating gives CASSLTADYGYTF. Full variable domain (missing parts from reference TRBV5-6 and TRBJ1-2): DAGVTQSPTHLIKTRGQQVTLRCSPKSGHDTVSWYQQALGQGPQFIFQYYEEEERQRGNFPDRFSGHQFPNYSSELNVNALLLGDSALYLCASSLTADYGYTFGSGTRLTVV.

The rearrangement uses TRBV18 and TRBJ1-1; TRBD1 agrees at 7 bases. Germline V gene lookup returns CDR1 KGHSH and CDR2 LQKENI. This CDR3 region has 14 residues. The trim removed 7 bases at V and 0 bases at J, leaving 5 bases unmatched. The CDR3 is CASFRTGVNTEAFF. Written as DNA, the CDR3 is TGTGCCAGCTTTAGGACAGGCGTGAACACTGAAGCTTTCTTT. Filled out from reference TRBV18 and TRBJ1-1, the complete variable domain reads NAGVMQNPRHLVRRRGQEARLRCSPMKGHSHVYWYRQLPEEGLKFMVYLQKENIIDESGMPKERFSAEFPKEGPSILRIQQVVRGDSAAYFCASFRTGVNTEAFFGQGTRLTVV.

This clonotype was detected many times. V gene TRBV4-1 combines with J gene TRBJ2-7; no clear D. V was pared by 3 bases and J by 6 bases, with 15 bases between. Germline V gene lookup returns CDR1 MGHRA and CDR2 YSYEKL. The CDR3 consists of 14 residues. The CDR3 reads CASSQAITKGEQYF. For the CDR3, the DNA is TGCGCCAGCAGCCAGGCTATTACCAAGGGCGAGCAGTACTTC.

DNA for the CDR3: TGTGCCAGCAGCTTGGATCTGAGCTCCTACGAGCAGTACTTC. It translates to CASSLDLSSYEQYF. This chain uses TRBV5-4 with TRBJ2-7; no definite D call. The CDR3 loop spans 14 amino acids. V was trimmed by 0 bases and J by 0 bases, leaving 7 bases between them. Germline assignment: CDR1 SGHNT and CDR2 YYREEE (reference sequence).

This clonotype showed up just a few times. The chain has TRBV27 and TRBJ2-1; 11 bases line up with TRBD1. The ends lost 7 bases at V and 5 bases at J; junction bases unmatched: 7. CDR1 is MNHEY and CDR2 is SMNVEV in the germline V gene (reference sequence). The CDR3 loop spans 15 amino acids. CDR3 nucleotide sequence: TGTGCCAGCACGGACAGGGGGCTCACTAACAATGAGCAGTTCTTC. It is translated as CASTDRGLTNNEQFF.

This clonotype was picked up a small number of times. This chain links TRBV4-1 with TRBJ1-1; D may be TRBD1 (5 bases). Germline CDR1 reads MGHRA; CDR2 reads YSYEKL. The CDR3 has 14 amino acids. With 0 bases removed from V and 3 bases from J, the gap between germline ends came to 8 bases. CDR3: CASSQEGRDTEAFF. CDR3 DNA sequence: TGCGCCAGCAGCCAAGAGGGGCGGGACACTGAAGCTTTCTTT.

The table lists this clonotype with many counts. The chain has TRBV20-1 and TRBJ1-5; D is perhaps TRBD1 (6 bases). The CDR3 has 15 residues. V was clipped by 6 bases and J by 2 bases, with 17 bases between them. Germline assignment: CDR1 DFQATT and CDR2 SNEGSKA (reference sequence). Here the CDR3 reads CSAPEGRGGNQPQHF. CDR3 in DNA: TGCAGTGCCCCAGAGGGCAGGGGTGGCAATCAGCCCCAGCATTTT.

This clonotype has ten or more counts. The gene calls are TRBV12-3 or TRBV12-4 and TRBJ2-1; possibly TRBD1 for D (6 bases). The ends were cut back, 5 bases at V and 5 bases at J, with 13 bases in the middle. The CDR3 runs to 14 residues. CDR3 residues: CASSPGWGHNEQFF. The DNA for the CDR3 is TGTGCCAGCAGTCCGGGCTGGGGGCACAATGAGCAGTTCTTC.

This clonotype has only a few counts. Mismatch with germline at one junction end may stem from a read error. V is TRBV20-1 and J is TRBJ2-7; D gene ambiguous. The CDR3 contains 14 residues. CDR1 is DFQATT and CDR2 is SNEGSKA in the germline V gene (reference sequence). In DNA, the CDR3 is TGCAGTGCTAGAGGAGCCCCACTTTCCTACGAGCAGCACTTC. This gives the protein CSARGAPLSYEQHF.